This TCR beta chain came from a study of regulatory T cells in long-lasting Graves disease. The overall study: The study enrolled newly diagnosed Graves' patients on antithyroid drugs under 3 months.

Library construction for TCR beta used iRepertoire HTBI primers and Arm-PCR of CDR3 regions. TCRdb reanalysed the multiplex PCR reads using MiXCR and keeps one entry per CDR3 protein. Of 400,000 to 550,000 distinct CDR3 sequences listed, over 15% are singletons. This CDR3 spans 17 amino acids. The V and J ends lost 5 bases and 0 bases, in that order; junction bases with no gene match: 8. Time point reported: newly diagnosed GD, antithyroid drugs for less than 3 months. Construction of the TCR library relied on RNA isolated from PBMCs. The authors drew patients from an endocrinology department in Xi'an, China. With EDTA tubes as the receptacles, about 9 milliliters of peripheral blood were drawn. This clonotype has more than one count but fewer than ten. In addition, the sample was reused for a study of T cells in Graves' hyperthyroidism and ophthalmopathy. According to that study: Orbital computed tomography, thyroid ultrasound, serum thyroxine and TRAb, and clinical symptoms together informed the diagnoses.

The chain combines TRBV12-3 or TRBV12-4 with TRBJ1-3, with 9 bases identical to TRBD1. This clonotype was obtained from a woman aged 18 to 35 with Graves disease. The sequencing used peripheral blood mononuclear cells (PBMCs), collected at new diagnosis, from a patient treated with antithyroid drugs. CDR3 nucleotides: TGTGCCAGCAGTACCAACCCGACAGGGGGCTCTGGAAACACCATATATTTT. Amino acid sequence: CASSTNPTGGSGNTIYF.